These T cell receptor beta chains were read from a single sample in a study of blood T cell repertoires in COVID-19. The protocol was immunoSEQ multiplex PCR, while the TCRdb copy is restricted to in-frame clones and leaves out a portion. The data contain under 300,000 clones, 80% to 90% of them singletons. What was sequenced was peripheral blood. These receptors were obtained from a woman aged 35 to 49 with acute or convalescent COVID-19. CDR3s include the opening cysteine and the closing phenylalanine or tryptophan. The D gene is left open where the match is weak.

NA	TRBJ2-5	TRBV6-6	CASSSLAGGETQYF
TRBD1	TRBJ1-2	TRBV5-1	CASSLDSGGRGYTF
NA	TRBJ1-2	TRBV19	CASTKPAGGPSLNYGYTF
TRBD1	TRBJ1-6	TRBV6-6	CASSPDRGSSPLHF
NA	TRBJ2-3	TRBV7-3	CASSLTADGAGLDTQYF
NA	TRBJ1-1	TRBV21-1	CASSKWFWWAPRSAGAFF
NA	TRBJ1-1	TRBV9	CASSVVGGNTEAFF
NA	TRBJ1-2	TRBV9	CASSAGVVGFGYTF
TRBD1	TRBJ1-5	TRBV7-2	CASSYTGGGNQPQHF
TRBD2	TRBJ2-1	TRBV5-4	CASSVPGLAGGSSYNEQFF
TRBD1	TRBJ2-1	TRBV5-1	CASSLGDRVLYEQFF
TRBD1	TRBJ1-5	TRBV19	CASSIRRGDSLQHF
TRBD1	TRBJ1-6	TRBV5-6	CASSLTGTAPGLATLHF
NA	TRBJ1-6	TRBV27	CASSSRGGSPLHF
TRBD1	TRBJ1-4	TRBV5-6	CASSLVGQGLKKLFF
NA	TRBJ1-2	TRBV19	CASRGTNYGYTF
NA	TRBJ2-3	TRBV12-5	CASGWTLGGQRTDTQYF
NA	TRBJ2-3	TRBV7-2	CASSSTGLLGHTQYF
NA	TRBJ1-2	TRBV6-5	CASSPHNNYGYTF
NA	TRBJ1-5	TRBV5-4	CASSLWGEQPQHF
NA	TRBJ2-5	TRBV5-1	CASSSPQLGEETQYF
TRBD1	TRBJ2-2	TRBV24-1	CATSVRDRNTGELFF
TRBD2	TRBJ2-1	TRBV9	CASSALLAGGYNEQFF
NA	TRBJ2-2	TRBV9	CASSVGAGLNTGELFF
TRBD1	TRBJ1-1	TRBV5-4	CASSLEAGGNTEAFF
TRBD1	TRBJ1-5	TRBV19	CASSIVGGQGDQPQHF
NA	TRBJ1-4	TRBV18	CASSRGEKLFF
NA	TRBJ2-5	TRBV11-2	CASRSYQETQYF
TRBD1	TRBJ1-1	TRBV19	CASSMTRGLFMNTEAFF
TRBD2	TRBJ2-5	TRBV24-1	CATSEAGGVETQYF
NA	TRBJ1-1	TRBV7-9	CASSYRAGTEAFF
TRBD1	TRBJ1-1	TRBV2	CASRVDRTKNTEAFF
TRBD2	TRBJ2-1	TRBV11-3	CASSLTAGGFHEQFF
TRBD1	TRBJ1-1	TRBV11-2	CASSNDRVGEAFF
NA	TRBJ1-1	TRBV29-1	CSVDLLTEAFF
TRBD1	TRBJ1-2	TRBV5-1	CASSRDRVGGYTF
NA	TRBJ2-6	TRBV5-1	CASSPGMAFSGANVLTF
NA	TRBJ2-1	TRBV10-3	CAISGSTSSYNEQFF
NA	TRBJ1-1	TRBV4-1	CASSPRTANTEAFF
TRBD2	TRBJ2-3	TRBV12-3/TRBV12-4	CASSKGLAAQYF